These 12 T cell receptor beta chains share one sample of origin, sequenced in a study of blood T cell repertoires in COVID-19. Sequencing used immunoSEQ multiplex PCR; TCRdb keeps in-frame clones, though not all of them. The sample includes 140,000 or so clones, roughly 84% of them seen just once. Source material: peripheral blood. The receptors were gathered from a human donor with acute or convalescent COVID-19. The donor label of this sample is uncertain.

The chain uses TRBV6-5 and TRBJ1-1; 8 bases are shared with TRBD1. Germline V lookup: CDR1 MNHEY, CDR2 SVGAGI. The length of the CDR3 is 12 residues. CDR3 amino acids: CVLRGPDTEAFF. DNA of the CDR3: TGTGTTCTCAGGGGGCCGGACACTGAAGCTTTCTTT.

A single count supports this clone. The chain is built from TRBV18 and TRBJ2-5, with a possible D match to TRBD2 (5 bases). From germline, CDR1 is KGHSH and CDR2 LQKENI. This CDR3 contains 14 residues. V shed 5 bases and J shed 4 bases, with 14 bases lying between them. CDR3 sequence: CASSSIGDGETQYF. Written as DNA, the CDR3 is TGTGCCAGCTCATCTATCGGGGATGGAGAGACCCAGTACTTC.

The gene calls are TRBV5-8 and TRBJ1-1, with a possible D match to TRBD1 (6 bases). Trimming removed 4 bases from V and 9 bases from J, with 10 bases in between. Germline loops: CDR1 SGHTS, CDR2 YDEGEE. This CDR3 spans 11 amino acids. This CDR3 reads CASSTGTKAFF. DNA for the CDR3: TGTGCCAGCAGCACCGGGACAAAAGCTTTCTTT.

V gene TRBV3-1 (or the pseudogene TRBV3-2) combines with J gene TRBJ1-1; possibly TRBD1 for D (5 bases). This CDR3 has 16 amino acids. The germline gives CDR1 LGHDT, CDR2 YNNKEL (reference sequence). V was pared by 0 bases and J by 5 bases, with 16 bases between. The CDR3 loop reads CASSQDGGGSRTEAFF. The CDR3 DNA reads as TGTGCCAGCAGCCAAGATGGGGGGGGATCCCGGACTGAAGCTTTCTTT.

As DNA, the CDR3 is TGTGCCAGCTCGCCAATAGGACAGGCGAACACTGAAGCTTTCTTT. This gives the protein CASSPIGQANTEAFF. The chain links TRBV18 to TRBJ1-1, with TRBD1 matching over 7 bases. Germline trimming cut 6 bases from V and 1 base from J; bases unmatched to any gene: 8. CDR3 size: 15 residues. In germline, CDR1 is KGHSH, CDR2 LQKENI.

CDR3 protein: CASSLEGTGRSYEQYF. The CDR3 DNA sequence: TGTGCCAGCAGCTTAGAAGGGACAGGGAGGTCCTACGAGCAGTACTTC. This sequence joins TRBV7-2 and TRBJ2-7; TRBD1 matches 9 bases. This CDR3 has 16 amino acids. Germline CDR1 and CDR2: SGHTA and FQGNSA. V was pared by 1 base and J by 1 base, with 5 bases of the junction left unmatched.

The J gene is TRBJ2-3, the V gene TRBV2, with a tentative D call TRBD2 (6 bases). Germline V lookup: CDR1 SNHLY, CDR2 FYNNEI. V was pared by 3 bases and J by 4 bases, with 11 bases between. The CDR3 extends over 14 amino acids. The CDR3 protein is CASSDSSAADTQYF. CDR3 nucleotide sequence: TGTGCCAGCAGTGATTCTAGCGCCGCAGATACGCAGTATTTT.

This chain connects TRBV19 to TRBJ2-1; 11 bases agree with TRBD2. Germline CDR1 reads LNHDA; CDR2 reads SQIVND (reference sequence). J lost 0 bases, V lost 3 bases, and 10 bases had no gene match. The CDR3 length is 19 residues. The CDR3 sequence: CASSMRASGGIYSYNEQFF. CDR3 bases: TGTGCCAGTAGTATGCGGGCTAGCGGGGGGATTTACTCCTACAATGAGCAGTTCTTC.

The chain combines TRBV30 with TRBJ2-5; D possibly corresponds to TRBD1 (6 bases). CDR1 and CDR2 from the germline V gene are GTSNPN and SVGIG (reference sequence). There are 13 residues in the CDR3. Trimming cost V 1 base and J 1 base, with 7 bases left between them. The CDR3 DNA follows: TGTGCCTGGAGTGGGACAGTCCAAGAGACCCAGTACTTC. Translation gives CAWSGTVQETQYF.

The V call is TRBV5-5, the J call TRBJ2-1; 7 bases align to TRBD1. Germline trimming cut 3 bases from V and 6 bases from J; bases unmatched to any gene: 9. Germline CDR1 SGHKS, CDR2 YYEKEE (reference sequence). The length of the CDR3 is 15 residues. DNA for the CDR3: TGTGCCAGCAGCTGGCAAGGGGGCGCCGTCAATGAGCAGTTCTTC. Protein sequence: CASSWQGGAVNEQFF.

The genes are TRBV2 and TRBJ2-5, with D maybe TRBD1 (5 bases). Germline V gene data show CDR1 as SNHLY and CDR2 as FYNNEI. The germline V and J ends were trimmed by 0 bases and 5 bases, with 13 bases remaining between them. The CDR3 length is 15 residues. CDR3 amino acids: CASSEAGRRQETQYF. The CDR3 DNA sequence: TGTGCCAGCAGTGAAGCAGGGCGAAGACAGGAGACCCAGTACTTC. The whole variable domain, filled in from reference TRBV2 and TRBJ2-5, reads EPEVTQTPSHQVTQMGQEVILRCVPISNHLYFYWYRQILGQKVEFLVSFYNNEISEKSEIFDDQFSVERPDGSNFTLKIRSTKLEDSAMYFCASSEAGRRQETQYFGPGTRLLVL.

This chain links TRBV11-2 with TRBJ2-2, with TRBD2 matching 8 bases. J was trimmed by 1 base and V by 1 base; bases with no gene match: 2. CDR1 SGHAT and CDR2 FQNNGV come from the germline V gene. The length of the CDR3 is 16 residues. The DNA for the CDR3 is TGTGCCAGCAGCTTAGTAGCGGGGATGAACACCGGGGAGCTGTTTTTT. Protein sequence: CASSLVAGMNTGELFF.